A single sample gave rise to the 15 T cell receptor beta chains below, sequenced in a study of CD8+ T cells in alopecia areata. The treatment: oral pan-JAK inhibitor, 5-10 mg twice daily. Reverse transcription of extracted RNA yielded cDNA, which provided the sequencing template. Assay used: immunoSEQ multiplex PCR; TCRdb lists only in-frame clones, some missing. The sample has about 60,000 clones, 46% seen once; the top ten hold roughly 22%. The source was CD8+ T cells sorted from blood, collected around week 36, from a patient treated with tofacitinib. The receptors were sampled from a human donor with alopecia areata.

The CDR3 nucleotides are TGTGCCAGCAGCTCGACAGGGGGCGCAGAGACCCAGTACTTC. It yields the protein CASSSTGGAETQYF. This chain uses TRBV7-9 with TRBJ2-5; 10 bases are a match to TRBD1. In germline, CDR1 is SEHNR, CDR2 FQNEAQ (reference sequence). The CDR3 extends over 14 amino acids. Trimming at V came to 4 bases and at J to 4 bases, leaving 3 bases not matched to a gene.

V gene TRBV29-1 combines with J gene TRBJ1-2; no definite D call. Per germline, CDR1 SQVTM and CDR2 ANQGSEA. CDR3 size: 11 residues. Trimming pared 7 bases from V and 7 bases from J, leaving 13 bases between. The CDR3 region has the DNA TGCAGCGCCCAAAGCGGCCCTGGCTACACCTTC. As protein: CSAQSGPGYTF.

The gene calls are TRBV7-2 and TRBJ2-3, with a tentative D call TRBD2 (5 bases). The CDR3 totals 15 residues. Germline V gene data show CDR1 as SGHTA and CDR2 as FQGNSA. Trimming removed 5 bases from V and 3 bases from J, with 15 bases in between. This CDR3 reads CASSEPGTVTDTQYF. CDR3 DNA sequence: TGTGCCAGCAGCGAACCGGGAACAGTAACAGATACGCAGTATTTT.

This clone was picked up a small number of times. This chain's CDR3 is CASSQDYNSPYEQYF. Here the CDR3 DNA reads TGCGCCAGCAGCCAAGATTATAATAGCCCTTACGAGCAGTACTTC. The rearrangement links TRBV4-3 to TRBJ2-7; D unresolved. Germline CDR1 and CDR2: LGHNA and YSLEER. V was cut by 0 bases and J by 4 bases, with 13 bases left in between. The CDR3 extends over 15 amino acids.

The chain links TRBV4-1 to TRBJ2-2, with no clear D. This CDR3 comprises 15 residues. V was clipped by 0 bases and J by 1 base, with 6 bases between them. Germline-derived CDR1 and CDR2 are MGHRA and YSYEKL. This chain's CDR3 is CASSQEYRNTGELFF. The CDR3 coding sequence is TGCGCCAGCAGCCAAGAATACAGGAACACCGGGGAGCTGTTTTTT.

The chain joins TRBV4-2 to TRBJ1-5; D remains unclear. This CDR3 spans 14 amino acids. V was cut by 1 base and J by 5 bases, with 9 bases left in between. From germline, CDR1 is LGHNA and CDR2 YNFKEQ. For the CDR3, the DNA is TGTGCCAGCAGCCAAGGGGGTTGGGATCAGCCCCAGCATTTT. Its protein is CASSQGGWDQPQHF.

The gene calls are TRBV9 and TRBJ2-3; D may be TRBD2 (5 bases). CDR3 size: 13 residues. Trimming removed 0 bases at V and 3 bases at J, with 5 bases between. Germline lookup yields CDR1 SGDLS and CDR2 YYNGEE. CDR3 nucleotide sequence: TGTGCCAGCAGCGTAGGAGGGACAGATACGCAGTATTTT. It is translated as CASSVGGTDTQYF.

This clone was counted between two and nine times. The chain uses TRBV28 and TRBJ1-5; TRBD1 matches 8 bases. The V and J ends lost 6 bases and 3 bases, in that order; junction bases with no gene match: 13. Germline-derived CDR1 and CDR2 are MDHEN and SYDVKM. The CDR3 runs 17 residues. CDR3 residues: CASSRRQGARVNQPQHF. Written as DNA, the CDR3 is TGTGCCAGCAGCCGCCGCCAGGGGGCGCGGGTCAATCAGCCCCAGCATTTT.

The rearrangement joins TRBV28 to TRBJ2-7; 11 bases match TRBD2. This CDR3 has 15 amino acids. Germline V CDR1 and CDR2: MDHEN, SYDVKM. V gave up 6 bases and J gave up 0 bases; unmatched junction bases: 4. The CDR3: CASSLSGRGSYEQYF. For the CDR3, the DNA is TGTGCCAGCAGCCTTAGCGGGAGGGGCTCCTACGAGCAGTACTTC.

The CDR3 nucleotides are TGTGCCAGCAGTTTATCTGGGGCGCTCGGAAACATTCAGTACTTC. Translated, it gives CASSLSGALGNIQYF. The chain combines TRBV27 with TRBJ2-4, with a tentative D call TRBD1 (5 bases). The CDR3 runs 15 residues. The germline CDR1 and CDR2 sequences are MNHEY and SMNVEV (reference sequence). Trimming took 0 bases from V and 6 from J, leaving 12 bases between them.

The rearrangement joins TRBV25-1 to TRBJ1-2; D unclear. The V end lost 3 bases, the J end lost 8 bases, and 16 bases lay between the germline ends. The CDR3 totals 14 residues. Looked up from germline, CDR1 is MGHDK and CDR2 is SYGVNS. In DNA form, the CDR3 reads TGTGCCAGCAGTGATGGTATGGGATCCTACGGCTACACCTTC. Residues: CASSDGMGSYGYTF.

This clone appeared a few times. The genes are TRBV4-2 and TRBJ2-7, with 13 nucleotides matching TRBD2. The ends lost 0 bases at V and 5 bases at J; junction bases unmatched: 7. Germline CDR1 and CDR2: LGHNA and YNFKEQ. This CDR3 is built from 17 residues. Here the CDR3 DNA reads TGTGCCAGCAGCCAAGATTGGACTAGCGGGAGTCCACACGAGCAGTACTTC. Protein sequence: CASSQDWTSGSPHEQYF.

The CDR3 DNA sequence: TGCGCCAGCTCCACTCTCCCGGGGGCTGAAGCCCAGCATTTT. Amino acids: CASSTLPGAEAQHF. The rearrangement uses TRBV4-1 and TRBJ1-5; D is perhaps TRBD1 (6 bases). CDR1 and CDR2 (germline): MGHRA, YSYEKL. CDR3 length: 14 amino acids. The V gene lost 8 bases and the J gene lost 11 bases, with 22 bases spanning the gap.

This clone was seen a handful of times. V gene TRBV4-2 combines with J gene TRBJ2-5, with TRBD2 identical over 8 bases. Per the germline V gene, CDR1 is LGHNA and CDR2 is YNFKEQ. The CDR3 extends over 17 amino acids. J gave up 1 base and V 4 bases, and 11 bases lay outside the gene matches. The CDR3 nucleotides are TGTGCCAGCAGCCCAGCCCCAGGACTAGCAGTCCAAGAGACCCAGTACTTC. It is translated as CASSPAPGLAVQETQYF.

CDR3 residues: CASSNRERGSGELFF. The DNA of the CDR3 is TGCGCCAGCAGCAACCGGGAAAGGGGCTCCGGGGAGCTGTTTTTT. The rearrangement links TRBV5-1 to TRBJ2-2; TRBD1 or TRBD2 may be the D gene (5 bases each). V lost 4 bases, J lost 6 bases, and 16 bases lay in between. Germline loops: CDR1 SGHRS, CDR2 YFSETQ. This CDR3 region has 15 residues.